The rows below give T cell receptor beta chains drawn from one sample of a study of T-cell memory formation after mild COVID-19. TCRdb reanalysed the 5' RACE reads using MiXCR and keeps one entry per CDR3 protein. The sample carries approximately 240,000 distinct CDR3 sequences, about a sixth recorded once. Sequencing input: PBMCs or a T cell subset sorted from them (not recorded which). These receptors originate from a young man who had mild COVID-19 (a few samples of this study predate the infection). Cell type and time point are not known. Each CDR3 is given with its conserved first and last residue. A D gene is named only where the DNA matches it firmly. The size field is filled for only some rows; it gives once, few, many or a size class.

CDR3 protein	CDR3 DNA	D gene	J gene	V gene	clone size
CASSRTSGVPPDTQYF	TGTGCCAGCAGCAGGACTAGCGGGGTACCCCCAGATACGCAGTATTTT	TRBD2	TRBJ2-3	TRBV3-1	-
CASSHGTLSSYEQYF	TGCGCCAGCAGCCACGGGACTTTAAGCTCCTACGAGCAGTACTTC	-	TRBJ2-7	TRBV4-1	few
CASSLGAGGTGANVLTF	TGTGCCAGCAGCTTAGGCGCAGGGGGGACTGGGGCCAACGTCCTGACTTTC	-	TRBJ2-6	TRBV7-2	few
CASSSFKERGGPETQYF	TGTGCCAGCAGCTCATTCAAGGAGCGGGGGGGCCCGGAGACCCAGTACTTC	TRBD2	TRBJ2-5	TRBV7-8	few
CASALGGGEETQYF	TGTGCTAGTGCCCTGGGAGGGGGGGAAGAGACCCAGTACTTC	-	TRBJ2-5	TRBV12-5	-
CASSPQGPSNTGELFF	TGTGCCAGCAGTCCTCAGGGGCCCTCGAACACCGGGGAGCTGTTTTTT	-	TRBJ2-2	TRBV7-3	-
CASSSRALRGEKLFF	TGTGCCAGCAGTTCCCGGGCCCTCAGGGGTGAAAAACTGTTTTTT	-	TRBJ1-4	TRBV6-5	few
CASSDGGYGYTF	TGTGCCAGCAGCGATGGGGGGTACGGCTACACCTTC	-	TRBJ1-2	TRBV7-9	few
CALWGVEDGYTF	TGTGCCCTATGGGGGGTAGAGGATGGCTACACCTTC	-	TRBJ1-2	TRBV12-3/TRBV12-4	many
CASSKDDTSTDTQYF	TGTGCCAGCAGCAAAGACGATACTAGCACAGATACGCAGTATTTT	-	TRBJ2-3	TRBV6-1	few
CASSQVNYEQYF	TGCGCCAGCAGCCAAGTTAACTACGAGCAGTACTTC	-	TRBJ2-7	TRBV4-1	-
CASSPGQGTYYEQYF	TGTGCCAGCTCACCCGGACAGGGGACTTACTACGAGCAGTACTTC	TRBD1	TRBJ2-7	TRBV18	-
CASSLDSRGFDEQFF	TGTGCCAGCAGCCTCGACAGCAGGGGATTCGATGAGCAGTTCTTC	-	TRBJ2-1	TRBV7-9	-
CASSLAETQYF	TGTGCCAGCAGCTTGGCGGAGACCCAGTACTTC	-	TRBJ2-5	TRBV5-6	many
CASSIQGGGTEAFF	TGCGCCAGCAGCATACAGGGAGGCGGCACTGAAGCTTTCTTT	-	TRBJ1-1	TRBV5-1	-
CASSFLVEAFF	TGTGCCAGCAGTTTCCTGGTGGAAGCTTTCTTT	-	TRBJ1-1	TRBV28	few
CASSSGLAAYQETQYF	TGTGCCAGCAGCTCAGGACTAGCGGCGTACCAAGAGACCCAGTACTTC	TRBD2	TRBJ2-5	TRBV7-9	few
CASSHIAGGGETQYF	TGTGCCAGCAGTCACATAGCGGGGGGCGGAGAGACCCAGTACTTC	TRBD2	TRBJ2-5	TRBV12-3/TRBV12-4	-
CSAPVGIDEKLFF	TGCAGTGCCCCGGTCGGTATTGATGAAAAACTGTTTTTT	-	TRBJ1-4	TRBV20-1	-
CASSRTVTDTQYF	TGTGCCAGCAGCAGGACAGTCACAGATACGCAGTATTTT	-	TRBJ2-3	TRBV7-8	few
CATCSGGPVNEQFF	TGTGCCACCTGTTCAGGGGGCCCCGTCAATGAGCAGTTCTTC	-	TRBJ2-1	TRBV21-1	few
CASRAEKVGGYTF	TGTGCCAGTAGGGCGGAAAAAGTAGGTGGCTACACCTTC	-	TRBJ1-2	TRBV19	many
CASSIGQVEKLFF	TGTGCCAGTAGTATCGGACAGGTGGAAAAACTGTTTTTT	TRBD1	TRBJ1-4	TRBV19	-
CASRIGANTEAFF	TGTGCCAGCAGGATCGGGGCGAACACTGAAGCTTTCTTT	-	TRBJ1-1	TRBV2	-
CASSNVGRGTEAFF	TGTGCCAGTAGTAATGTCGGAAGGGGCACTGAAGCTTTCTTT	-	TRBJ1-1	TRBV19	many
CASSQDRRATDTQYF	TGCGCCAGCAGCCAAGATCGCAGGGCCACAGATACGCAGTATTTT	-	TRBJ2-3	TRBV4-1	-
CASARAGTGGDEQFF	TGTGCCAGCGCACGGGCCGGGACAGGGGGCGATGAGCAGTTCTTC	TRBD1	TRBJ2-1	TRBV6-1	-
CASSLRGRDSPLHF	TGTGCCAGCAGCTTACGGGGTCGAGATTCACCCCTCCACTTT	-	TRBJ1-6	TRBV7-3	-
CASSHRDRNHNEQFF	TGCGCCAGCAGCCACCGGGACAGAAACCACAATGAGCAGTTCTTC	TRBD1	TRBJ2-1	TRBV5-1	-
CAISGDRGDEKLFF	TGTGCCATCAGTGGGGACAGGGGTGATGAAAAACTGTTTTTT	TRBD1	TRBJ1-4	TRBV10-3	few
CSARDVGRVTNEKLFF	TGCAGTGCTAGAGACGTGGGGAGAGTAACTAATGAAAAACTGTTTTTT	-	TRBJ1-4	TRBV20-1	few
CASSLAVQGGSDTQYF	TGCGCCAGCAGCTTGGCTGTACAGGGGGGATCAGATACGCAGTATTTT	TRBD1	TRBJ2-3	TRBV5-1	few
CASSPGTGNDEQFF	TGTGCCAGCTCACCGGGGACAGGGAACGATGAGCAGTTCTTC	TRBD1	TRBJ2-1	TRBV18	few
CASSFGQVLTDTQYF	TGTGCCAGCAGCTTCGGGCAGGTACTCACAGATACGCAGTATTTT	-	TRBJ2-3	TRBV11-2	-
CSARDFAVNTEAFF	TGCAGTGCTAGAGATTTCGCGGTTAACACTGAAGCTTTCTTT	-	TRBJ1-1	TRBV20-1	-
CASSSLTDRPGYTF	TGTGCCAGCAGCTCGCTAACGGACAGGCCAGGCTACACCTTC	TRBD1	TRBJ1-2	TRBV11-2	-
CASSTSGRSYGYTF	TGTGCCAGCAGTACATCGGGACGTAGCTATGGCTACACCTTC	-	TRBJ1-2	TRBV6-5	-
CASFGQLAKNIQYF	TGCGCCAGCTTCGGGCAGCTAGCCAAAAACATTCAGTACTTC	-	TRBJ2-4	TRBV10-2	few
CASSLETGANVLTF	TGCGCCAGCAGCTTGGAAACTGGGGCCAACGTCCTGACTTTC	-	TRBJ2-6	TRBV5-1	many
CASSSNNQETQYF	TGTGCCAGCAGCTCGAATAATCAAGAGACCCAGTACTTC	-	TRBJ2-5	TRBV7-2	-
CASSPSTGMDTQYF	TGTGCCAGCTCACCAAGTACAGGGATGGATACGCAGTATTTT	-	TRBJ2-3	TRBV18	few
CASSETSGVGEQFF	TGTGCCAGCAGCGAGACTAGCGGGGTCGGTGAGCAGTTCTTC	TRBD2	TRBJ2-1	TRBV7-6	many
CASSSDWDSLTEQYF	TGTGCCAGCAGCTCCGACTGGGACAGCCTTACGGAGCAGTACTTC	TRBD1	TRBJ2-7	TRBV7-9	many
CASSLARDQRNTEAFF	TGTGCCAGCAGCTTAGCTCGGGACCAAAGGAACACTGAAGCTTTCTTT	-	TRBJ1-1	TRBV7-9	many
CATSRDRGQGAPGTQYF	TGTGCCACCAGCAGAGATCGGGGACAGGGGGCGCCAGGTACGCAGTATTTT	TRBD1	TRBJ2-3	TRBV15	-
CSAREPGTTDTQYF	TGCAGTGCTAGAGAACCCGGGACAACAGATACGCAGTATTTT	-	TRBJ2-3	TRBV20-1	-
CASSYARRNYGYTF	TGTGCCAGCAGCTACGCGAGACGTAACTATGGCTACACCTTC	-	TRBJ1-2	TRBV7-2	once
CATSDSAGGNTEAFF	TGTGCCACCAGTGATTCTGCAGGAGGGAACACTGAAGCTTTCTTT	-	TRBJ1-1	TRBV24-1	few
CSVETGGLGGAGYF	TGCAGCGTTGAGACAGGGGGTCTAGGCGGAGCTGGGTACTTC	TRBD1	TRBJ2-5	TRBV29-1	-
CASSLGSTPDTQYF	TGCGCCAGCAGCTTGGGTAGTACCCCAGATACGCAGTATTTT	-	TRBJ2-3	TRBV5-1	-
CASSFDRRPNYGYTF	TGTGCCAGCAGCTTTGACAGGAGACCTAACTATGGCTACACCTTC	-	TRBJ1-2	TRBV7-2	few
CASSRREVDYGYTF	TGTGCCAGCAGCCGCCGAGAGGTAGACTATGGCTACACCTTC	-	TRBJ1-2	TRBV3-1	few
CASSLAADWLQETQYF	TGTGCCAGCAGCTTAGCGGCGGACTGGCTCCAAGAGACCCAGTACTTC	-	TRBJ2-5	TRBV7-2	many
CASSLEYGVNTEAFF	TGTGCCAGCAGCTTAGAATACGGGGTGAACACTGAAGCTTTCTTT	-	TRBJ1-1	TRBV7-2	many